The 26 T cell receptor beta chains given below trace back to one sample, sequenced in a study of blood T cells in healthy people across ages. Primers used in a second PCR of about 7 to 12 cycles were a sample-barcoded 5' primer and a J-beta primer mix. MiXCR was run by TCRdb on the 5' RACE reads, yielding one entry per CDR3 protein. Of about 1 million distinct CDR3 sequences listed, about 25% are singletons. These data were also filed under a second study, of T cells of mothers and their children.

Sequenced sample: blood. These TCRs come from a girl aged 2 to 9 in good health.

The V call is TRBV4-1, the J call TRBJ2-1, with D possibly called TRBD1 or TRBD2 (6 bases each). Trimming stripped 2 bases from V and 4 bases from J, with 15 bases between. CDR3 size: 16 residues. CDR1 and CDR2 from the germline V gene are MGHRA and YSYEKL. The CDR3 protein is CASSQRGLLMYNEQFF. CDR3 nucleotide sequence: TGCGCCAGCAGCCAACGGGGGCTCTTAATGTACAATGAGCAGTTCTTC.

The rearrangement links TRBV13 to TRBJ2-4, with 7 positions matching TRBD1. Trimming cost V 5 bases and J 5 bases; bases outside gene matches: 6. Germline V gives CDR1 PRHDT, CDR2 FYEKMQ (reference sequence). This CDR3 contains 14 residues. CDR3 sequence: CASSQAGTENIQYF. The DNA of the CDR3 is TGTGCCAGCAGCCAGGCCGGGACAGAAAACATTCAGTACTTC.

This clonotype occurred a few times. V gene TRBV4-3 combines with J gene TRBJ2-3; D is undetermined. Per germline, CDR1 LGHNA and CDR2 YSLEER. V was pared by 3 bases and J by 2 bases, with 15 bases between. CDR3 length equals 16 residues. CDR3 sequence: CASSQTSRGSTDTQYF. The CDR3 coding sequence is TGCGCCAGCAGCCAGACCAGTAGAGGATCCACAGATACGCAGTATTTT.

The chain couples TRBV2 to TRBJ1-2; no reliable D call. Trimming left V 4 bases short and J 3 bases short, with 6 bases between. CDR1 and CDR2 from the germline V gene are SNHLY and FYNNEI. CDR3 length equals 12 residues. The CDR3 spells CASSVSDYGYTF. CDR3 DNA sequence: TGTGCCAGCAGTGTATCAGACTATGGCTACACCTTC.

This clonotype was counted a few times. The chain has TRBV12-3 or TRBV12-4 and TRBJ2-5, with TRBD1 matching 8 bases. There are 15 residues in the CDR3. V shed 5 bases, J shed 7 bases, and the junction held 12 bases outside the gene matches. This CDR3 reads CASSPLGQVGGTQYF. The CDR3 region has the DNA TGTGCCAGCAGTCCCTTGGGACAGGTAGGGGGGACCCAGTACTTC.

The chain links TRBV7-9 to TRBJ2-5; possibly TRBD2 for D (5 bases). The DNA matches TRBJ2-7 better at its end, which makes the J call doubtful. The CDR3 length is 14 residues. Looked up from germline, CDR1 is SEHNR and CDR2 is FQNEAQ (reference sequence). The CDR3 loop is CASSLVGPSGEQYF. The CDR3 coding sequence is TGTGCCAGCAGCCTCGTTGGACCCAGCGGCGAGCAGTACTTC.

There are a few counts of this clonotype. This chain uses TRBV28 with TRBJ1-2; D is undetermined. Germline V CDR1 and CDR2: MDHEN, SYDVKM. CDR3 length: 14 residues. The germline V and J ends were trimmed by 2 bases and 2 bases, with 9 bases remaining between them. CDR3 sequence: CASSLRAENYGYTF. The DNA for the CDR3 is TGTGCCAGCAGTTTAAGGGCGGAGAACTATGGCTACACCTTC.

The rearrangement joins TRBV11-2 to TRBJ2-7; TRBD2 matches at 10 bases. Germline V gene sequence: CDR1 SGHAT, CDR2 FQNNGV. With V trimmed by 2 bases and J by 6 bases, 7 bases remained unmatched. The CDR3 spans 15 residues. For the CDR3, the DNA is TGTGCCAGCAGCTTATCTCTAGCGGGAGTAGTCGAGCAGTACTTC. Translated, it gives CASSLSLAGVVEQYF.

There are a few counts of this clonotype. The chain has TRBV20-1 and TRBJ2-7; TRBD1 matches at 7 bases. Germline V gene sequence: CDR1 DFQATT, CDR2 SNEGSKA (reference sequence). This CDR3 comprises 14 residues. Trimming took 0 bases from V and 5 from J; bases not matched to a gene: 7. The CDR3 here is CSARDRTGGDEQYF. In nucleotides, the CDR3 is TGCAGTGCTAGAGATCGGACAGGTGGCGACGAGCAGTACTTC.

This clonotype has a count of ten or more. The CDR3 protein is CASSHYLLGPGPDTQYF. The CDR3 bases are TGCGCCAGCAGCCACTACTTGCTAGGCCCCGGCCCAGATACGCAGTATTTT. The chain recombines TRBV4-3 with TRBJ2-3; no clear D. CDR1 LGHNA and CDR2 YSLEER come from the germline V gene. The CDR3 runs 17 residues. Trimming removed 3 bases at V and 4 bases at J, with 20 bases between.

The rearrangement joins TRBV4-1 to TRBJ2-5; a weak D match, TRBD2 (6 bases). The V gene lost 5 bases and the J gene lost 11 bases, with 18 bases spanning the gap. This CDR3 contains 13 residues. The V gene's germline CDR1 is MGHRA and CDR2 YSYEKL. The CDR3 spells CASSAPGVLEQYF. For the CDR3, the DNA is TGCGCCAGCAGCGCCCCGGGAGTTTTGGAGCAGTACTTC.

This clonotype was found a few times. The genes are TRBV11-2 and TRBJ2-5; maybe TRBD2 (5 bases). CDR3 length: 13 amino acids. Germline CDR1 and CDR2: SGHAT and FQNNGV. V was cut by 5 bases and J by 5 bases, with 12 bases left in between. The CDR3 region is CASSPGYSETQYF. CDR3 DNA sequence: TGTGCCAGCAGCCCGGGGTATTCGGAGACCCAGTACTTC.

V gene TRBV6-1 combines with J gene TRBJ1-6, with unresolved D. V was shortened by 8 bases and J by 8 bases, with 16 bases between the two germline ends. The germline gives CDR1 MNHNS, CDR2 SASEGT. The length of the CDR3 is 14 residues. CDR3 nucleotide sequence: TGTGCCAGCTGGCACACTTGGGATCATTCACCCCTCCACTTT. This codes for CASWHTWDHSPLHF.

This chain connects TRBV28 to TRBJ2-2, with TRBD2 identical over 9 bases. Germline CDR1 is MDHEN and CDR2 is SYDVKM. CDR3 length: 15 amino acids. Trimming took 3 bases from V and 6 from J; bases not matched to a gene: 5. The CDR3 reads CASSFAGGLAGELFF. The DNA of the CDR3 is TGTGCCAGCAGTTTCGCGGGAGGGTTAGCCGGGGAGCTGTTTTTT.

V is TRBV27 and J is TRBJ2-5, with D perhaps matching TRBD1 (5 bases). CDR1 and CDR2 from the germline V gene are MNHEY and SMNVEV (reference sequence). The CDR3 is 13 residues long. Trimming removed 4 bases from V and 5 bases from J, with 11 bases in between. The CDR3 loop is CASSYGAWETQYF. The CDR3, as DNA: TGTGCCAGCAGTTATGGGGCTTGGGAGACCCAGTACTTC.

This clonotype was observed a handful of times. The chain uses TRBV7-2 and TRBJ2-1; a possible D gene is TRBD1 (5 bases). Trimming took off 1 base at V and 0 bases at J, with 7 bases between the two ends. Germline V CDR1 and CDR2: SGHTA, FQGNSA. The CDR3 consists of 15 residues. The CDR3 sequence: CASSLEGRSYNEQFF. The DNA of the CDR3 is TGTGCCAGCAGCTTAGAGGGGCGCTCCTACAATGAGCAGTTCTTC. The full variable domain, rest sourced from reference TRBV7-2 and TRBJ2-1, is GAGVSQSPSNKVTEKGKDVELRCDPISGHTALYWYRQSLGQGLEFLIYFQGNSAPDKSGLPSDRFSAERTGGSVSTLTIQRTQQEDSAVYLCASSLEGRSYNEQFFGPGTRLTVL.

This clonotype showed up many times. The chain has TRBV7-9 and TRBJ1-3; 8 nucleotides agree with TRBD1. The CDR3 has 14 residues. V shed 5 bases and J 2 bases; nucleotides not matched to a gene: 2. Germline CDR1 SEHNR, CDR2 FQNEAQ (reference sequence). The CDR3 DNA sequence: TGTGCCAGCAGCCTGGACAGGGCTGGAAACACCATATATTTT. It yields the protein CASSLDRAGNTIYF.

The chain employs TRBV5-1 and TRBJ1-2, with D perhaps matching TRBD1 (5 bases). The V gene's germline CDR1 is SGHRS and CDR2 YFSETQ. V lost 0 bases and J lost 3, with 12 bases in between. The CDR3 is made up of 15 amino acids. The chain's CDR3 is CASSLESGGYYGYTF. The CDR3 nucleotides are TGCGCCAGCAGCTTGGAATCCGGGGGATACTATGGCTACACCTTC.

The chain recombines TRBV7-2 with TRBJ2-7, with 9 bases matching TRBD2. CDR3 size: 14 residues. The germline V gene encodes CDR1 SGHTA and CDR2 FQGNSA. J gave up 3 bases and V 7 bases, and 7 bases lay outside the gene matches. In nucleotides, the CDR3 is TGTGCCAGCACCAAGGGACTAGCAGGCTACGAGCAGTACTTC. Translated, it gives CASTKGLAGYEQYF.

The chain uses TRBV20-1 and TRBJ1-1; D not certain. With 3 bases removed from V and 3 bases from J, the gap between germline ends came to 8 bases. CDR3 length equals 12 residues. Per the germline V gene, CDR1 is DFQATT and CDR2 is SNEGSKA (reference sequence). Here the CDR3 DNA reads TGCAGTGCTAGGAGAACAGACACTGAAGCTTTCTTT. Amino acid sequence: CSARRTDTEAFF.

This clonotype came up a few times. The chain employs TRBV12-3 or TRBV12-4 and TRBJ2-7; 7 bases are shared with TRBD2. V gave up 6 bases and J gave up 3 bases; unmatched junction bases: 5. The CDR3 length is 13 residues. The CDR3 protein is CASRSSGSYEQYF. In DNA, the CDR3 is TGTGCCAGCAGGTCTAGCGGAAGCTACGAGCAGTACTTC.

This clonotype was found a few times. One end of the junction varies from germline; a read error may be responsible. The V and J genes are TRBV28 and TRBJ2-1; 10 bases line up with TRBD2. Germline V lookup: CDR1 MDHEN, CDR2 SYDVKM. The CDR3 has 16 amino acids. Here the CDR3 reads CANSFGPLAGANEQFF. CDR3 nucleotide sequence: TGTGCCAACAGTTTTGGCCCGCTAGCGGGAGCTAATGAGCAGTTCTTC.

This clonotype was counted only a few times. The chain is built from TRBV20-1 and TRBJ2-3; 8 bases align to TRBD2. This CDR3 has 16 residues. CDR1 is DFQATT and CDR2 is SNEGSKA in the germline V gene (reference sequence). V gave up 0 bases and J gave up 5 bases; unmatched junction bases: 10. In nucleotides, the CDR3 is TGCAGTGCTAGAGACCCGGGGAGCGGGAGTAAAGATACGCAGTATTTT. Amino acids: CSARDPGSGSKDTQYF.

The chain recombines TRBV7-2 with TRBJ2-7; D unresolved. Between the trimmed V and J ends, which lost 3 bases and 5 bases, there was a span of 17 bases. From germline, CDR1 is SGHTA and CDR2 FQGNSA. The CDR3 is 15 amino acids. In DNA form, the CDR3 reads TGTGCCAGCAGCTTGGCTCTCACGTTTTCGGACGAGCAGTACTTC. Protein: CASSLALTFSDEQYF.

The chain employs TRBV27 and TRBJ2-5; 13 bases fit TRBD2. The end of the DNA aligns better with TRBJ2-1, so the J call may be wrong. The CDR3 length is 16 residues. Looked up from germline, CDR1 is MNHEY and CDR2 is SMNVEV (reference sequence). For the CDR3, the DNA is TGTGCCAGCAGTCCAGGACTAGCGGGAGTGAACAATGAGCAGTTCTTC. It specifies CASSPGLAGVNNEQFF.

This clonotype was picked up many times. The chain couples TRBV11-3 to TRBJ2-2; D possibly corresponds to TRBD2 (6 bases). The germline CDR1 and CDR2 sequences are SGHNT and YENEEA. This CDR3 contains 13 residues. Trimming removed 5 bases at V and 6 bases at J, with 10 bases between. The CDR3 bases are TGTGCCAGCAGCGGAGGGCAGGCCGGGGAGCTGTTTTTT. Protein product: CASSGGQAGELFF.